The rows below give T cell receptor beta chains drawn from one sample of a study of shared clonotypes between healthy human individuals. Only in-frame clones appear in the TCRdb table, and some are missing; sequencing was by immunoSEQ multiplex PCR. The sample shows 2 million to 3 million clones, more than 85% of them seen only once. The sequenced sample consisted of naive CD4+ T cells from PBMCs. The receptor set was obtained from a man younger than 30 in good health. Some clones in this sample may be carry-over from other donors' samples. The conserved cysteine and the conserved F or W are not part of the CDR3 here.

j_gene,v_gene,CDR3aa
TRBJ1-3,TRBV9,ASSVEGAPGNTIY
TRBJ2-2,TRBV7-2,ASSLKGLSGELF
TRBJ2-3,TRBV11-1,ASSRGGTQY
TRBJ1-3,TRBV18,ASSPDWRGTIY
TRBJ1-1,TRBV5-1,ASSSKPGANTEAF
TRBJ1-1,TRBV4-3,ASSRSRAENTEAF
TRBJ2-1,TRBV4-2,ASSQDVGSFYEQF
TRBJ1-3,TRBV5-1,ASSFTLQGDPGNTIY
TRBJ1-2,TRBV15,ATSRDRGGYT
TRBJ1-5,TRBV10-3,AISESRGSQPQH
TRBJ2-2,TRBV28,ASTPLAFPNTGELF
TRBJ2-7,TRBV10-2,ASMLASGSYEQY
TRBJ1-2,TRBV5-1,ASSFNPFTYGYT
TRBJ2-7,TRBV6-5,ASSYSRRSYEQY
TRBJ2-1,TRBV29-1,SVVLAGGPRYNEQF
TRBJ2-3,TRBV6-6,ASSYSRSTDTQY
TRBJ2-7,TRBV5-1,ASNPTQGSYEQY
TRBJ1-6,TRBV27,ASSFGRVRNSPLH
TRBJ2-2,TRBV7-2,ASSVTHGRGELF
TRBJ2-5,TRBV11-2,ASSHNQREPQETQY
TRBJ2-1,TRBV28,ASSLEGQGYEQF
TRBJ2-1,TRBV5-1,ASSLGTSGRLEGF
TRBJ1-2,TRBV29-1,SVSDRGFDYGYT
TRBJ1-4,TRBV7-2,ASSLVGGKLF
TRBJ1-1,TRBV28,ASSFFRANAEAF
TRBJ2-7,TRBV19,ASTPRYEQY
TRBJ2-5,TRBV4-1,ASSQVRGGPLNQETQY
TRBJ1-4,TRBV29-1,SVQWTPEKLF